Below are 6 T cell receptor beta chains sequenced from a single sample in a study of CD8 T cells in Susac syndrome. The RNA input was about 0.5 to 1 ug, and it was reverse transcribed with random hexamers. TCRdb re-analysed the immunoSEQ multiplex PCR reads in MiXCR, keeping a single row per CDR3 protein. The data contain some 180,000 distinct CDR3 sequences, roughly 90% of them seen just once; the ten biggest clones take up around 0.1%. The sequenced sample was CD4+ T cells from PBMCs. The receptor source for this set is a human donor with Susac syndrome.

The chain carries TRBV6-1 and TRBJ2-3, with a tentative D call TRBD2 (5 bases). CDR1 is MNHNS and CDR2 is SASEGT in the germline V gene. The length of the CDR3 is 15 residues. The V gene lost 7 bases and the J gene lost 4 bases, with 18 bases spanning the gap. DNA for the CDR3: TGTGCCAGCAACCAGGCTCGCGAGCGGCCAGATACGCAGTATTTT. Its translation is CASNQARERPDTQYF.

The V gene is TRBV5-1, the J gene TRBJ2-1, with D uncertain. The CDR3 consists of 14 residues. Germline CDR1 and CDR2: SGHRS and YFSETQ. V dropped 1 base and J dropped 2 bases, with 7 bases sitting between them. The CDR3 loop is CASSLRATYNEQFF. The CDR3, as DNA: TGCGCCAGCAGCTTGCGGGCTACCTACAATGAGCAGTTCTTC.

The chain couples TRBV7-8 to TRBJ2-7; tentative D call: TRBD2 (6 bases). V lost 6 bases, J lost 2 bases, and 14 bases lay in between. Germline lookup yields CDR1 SGHVS and CDR2 FQNEAQ. The CDR3 covers 14 residues. This chain's CDR3 is CASRIAAGTYEQYF. The DNA of the CDR3 is TGTGCCAGCAGAATCGCCGCGGGGACCTACGAGCAGTACTTC.

The rearrangement links TRBV7-2 to TRBJ1-5; TRBD1 matches 7 bases. V dropped 2 bases and J dropped 4; count of bases not matched to a gene: 2. The CDR3 has 14 amino acids. CDR1 SGHTA and CDR2 FQGNSA come from the germline V gene. The CDR3 DNA is TGTGCCAGCAGCTTAAGGGGGCAGAATCAGCCCCAGCATTTT. Residues: CASSLRGQNQPQHF.

The chain uses TRBV4-2 and TRBJ2-7, with 10 bases identical to TRBD1. The ends lost 3 bases at V and 2 bases at J; junction bases unmatched: 7. Germline V gene sequence: CDR1 LGHNA, CDR2 YNFKEQ. The CDR3 has 16 amino acids. For the CDR3, the DNA is TGTGCCAGCAGCCACCAACATGGGACAGGGGCCTACGAGCAGTACTTC. Protein product: CASSHQHGTGAYEQYF.

The CDR3 nucleotides read TGTGCCAGCACCGAATTTCTCGGGACGGGTGAAGCTTTCTTT. It encodes CASTEFLGTGEAFF. The rearrangement uses TRBV12-3 or TRBV12-4 and TRBJ1-1, with D tentatively TRBD1 (5 bases). The CDR3 length is 14 residues. Trimming pared 7 bases from V and 7 bases from J, leaving 19 bases between.